The present T cell receptor (beta chain) was sequenced within a study of T cells in Graves' hyperthyroidism and ophthalmopathy. Amplified regions were TCR beta CDR3 sequences from RNA transcripts. TCR CDR3 regions were first amplified by RT-PCR with HTBI primers. TCRdb itself ran the multiplex PCR reads through MiXCR, one entry per CDR3 protein. There are more than 550,000 distinct CDR3 sequences in the sample; 15% to 20% occur only once, and about a sixth lies in the top ten. The CDR3 length is 13 residues. CDR1 and CDR2 from the germline V gene are SGHAT and FQNNGV. The V and J ends lost 4 bases and 10 bases, in that order; junction bases with no gene match: 6. General study findings and limits: The blood repertoire included most of the expanded thyroid clonotypes above 0.001. Median prediction lead before ophthalmopathy onset was 6.5 months with the model.

As regards this clonotype: Antigen unknown.

The sample consisted of blood. The receptor's source is a man aged 45-65 years with Graves' hyperthyroidism. V gene TRBV11-2 combines with J gene TRBJ2-1; TRBD2 matches 8 bases. DNA of the CDR3: TGTGCCAGCAGCTCGATCAGACTAGCGGAGCAGTTCTTC. Its protein product is CASSSIRLAEQFF.